One T cell receptor beta chain is described in this entry. The CDR3 runs to 15 residues. From germline, CDR1 is MGHDK and CDR2 SYGVNS. V gave up 6 bases and J gave up 5 bases; unmatched junction bases: 10. Measured with immunoSEQ multiplex PCR; TCRdb has only the in-frame clones, and not every one. This sample carries about 140,000 clones, approximately 94% of them seen once, and the ten largest clones take under 15%. The data stem from a study of control samples from healthy donors and cancer patients. The TCR was taken from a man aged 35 to 55 in good health. The chain uses TRBV25-1 and TRBJ2-5; 9 bases are a match to TRBD1. The sample was blood. CDR3 sequence reads: CASSRDRVLYETQYF. DNA for the CDR3: TGTGCCAGCAGCCGGGACAGGGTACTCTATGAGACCCAGTACTTC.